The clone carrying this T cell receptor beta chain was counted between two and nine times. Antigen unknown. Some second doses came at about 4 weeks and others at about 12 weeks; these were pooled. These data belong to a study of T cell responses to AZD1222 COVID-19 vaccine. Findings of the study overall: Donors in the cohort were predominantly white British and more often female, and clonal diversity was possibly underestimated. Samples come after the peak T cell response, not at day 14.

This table comes from immunoSEQ multiplex PCR, and its TCRdb copy is limited to in-frame clones, with some not included. The table has roughly 70,000 clones, under 90% seen once. From germline, CDR1 is PRHDT and CDR2 FYEKMQ (reference sequence). Trimming took off 5 bases at V and 1 base at J, with 5 bases between the two ends. The CDR3 has 12 amino acids. The source was peripheral blood, collected 28 days after the second AZD1222 dose. V usage is TRBV13 and J usage is TRBJ1-2, with D unresolved. This sequence was found in an adult who received the AZD1222 COVID-19 vaccine. CDR3 residues: CASSPSNYGYTF. The CDR3 DNA reads as TGTGCCAGCAGCCCCAGTAACTATGGCTACACCTTC.